A single sample gave rise to the 25 T cell receptor beta chains below, sequenced in a study of blood T cell repertoires in COVID-19 (dated by TCRdb to 2018 to 2021). The library relied on the immunoSEQ multiplex PCR assay. TCRdb re-hosts the immuneACCESS table, in-frame sequences only. Its copies lack some clones; in the studies checked, an unresolved V gene accounts for under half of them, and the cause for the rest is not known. This sample is represented by approximately 200,000 clones; around 84% of them were singletons. In total, the top ten clones hold around 4.5% of the sample. Sequenced: peripheral blood. These receptors all stem from a man aged 50-60 years with acute or convalescent COVID-19.

The chain employs TRBV6-5 and TRBJ1-1; D not certain. CDR1 MNHEY and CDR2 SVGAGI come from the germline V gene. CDR3 length: 13 residues. V was pared by 4 bases and J by 10 bases, with 16 bases between. CDR3 DNA: TGTGCCAGCAGTTCACCGGGGTCCAATCGAGCTTTCTTT. Protein sequence: CASSSPGSNRAFF.

This chain links TRBV19 with TRBJ1-5; D gene ambiguous. The length of the CDR3 is 13 residues. In germline, CDR1 is LNHDA, CDR2 SQIVND (reference sequence). V was pared by 7 bases and J by 0 bases, with 7 bases between. The CDR3 spells CASTPRSNQPQHF. The CDR3 DNA reads TGTGCCAGTACGCCGCGTAGCAATCAGCCCCAGCATTTT. Full variable domain (outside the CDR3, taken from reference TRBV19 and TRBJ1-5): DGGITQSPKYLFRKEGQNVTLSCEQNLNHDAMYWYRQDPGQGLRLIYYSQIVNDFQKGDIAEGYSVSREKKESFPLTVTSAQKNPTAFYLCASTPRSNQPQHFGDGTRLSIL.

The CDR3 DNA follows: TGCGCCAGCAGCTCAGGGGGCGGGTTAGATACGCAGTATTTT. Translated: CASSSGGGLDTQYF. This sequence joins TRBV5-1 and TRBJ2-3; 8 bases agree with TRBD1. CDR1 is SGHRS and CDR2 is YFSETQ in the germline V gene. The length of the CDR3 is 14 residues. V was pared by 3 bases and J by 5 bases, with 5 bases of the junction left unmatched.

The gene calls are TRBV11-3 and TRBJ1-2; 8 nucleotides align to TRBD1. V was clipped by 5 bases and J by 6 bases; unmatched bases: 11. The CDR3 loop spans 15 amino acids. Germline V CDR1 and CDR2: SGHNT, YENEEA. The CDR3 sequence is CASSRPRQGINGYTF. CDR3 sequence (DNA): TGTGCCAGCAGCCGACCCAGACAGGGGATCAATGGCTACACCTTC.

As concerns this clone: Germline and junction disagree at one end, which may indicate a read error. The CDR3 region is CASRLETTGNTEAFF. For the CDR3, the DNA is TGCGCCAGCAGGTTGGAGACGACAGGGAACACTGAAGCTTTCTTT. The chain is built from TRBV5-1 and TRBJ1-1; possibly TRBD1 for D (6 bases). This CDR3 is 15 amino acids long. Germline CDR1 reads SGHRS; CDR2 reads YFSETQ. The full variable domain, completed using reference TRBV5-1 and TRBJ1-1, is KAGVTQTPRYLIKTRGQQVTLSCSPISGHRSVSWYQQTPGQGLQFLFEYFSETQRNKGNFPGRFSGRQFSNSRSEMNVSTLELGDSALYLCASRLETTGNTEAFFGQGTRLTVV.

This chain connects TRBV7-8 to TRBJ2-1; the D is unclear. V was shortened by 0 bases and J by 9 bases, with 12 bases between the two germline ends. The CDR3 contains 14 residues. Germline lookup yields CDR1 SGHVS and CDR2 FQNEAQ. The CDR3 sequence: CASSLAGLVGEQFF. The CDR3 DNA is TGTGCCAGCAGCTTAGCGGGCCTTGTTGGTGAGCAGTTCTTC.

This chain connects TRBV5-5 to TRBJ1-3; possibly TRBD1 for D (5 bases). V was cut by 5 bases and J by 10 bases, with 16 bases left in between. The CDR3 spans 13 residues. Per the germline V gene, CDR1 is SGHKS and CDR2 is YYEKEE (reference sequence). This CDR3 reads CASSLEGWGTIYF. Written as DNA, the CDR3 is TGTGCCAGCAGTCTGGAGGGGTGGGGGACCATATATTTT.

V is TRBV7-9 and J is TRBJ1-2, with TRBD1 identical over 9 bases. The CDR3 is 15 residues long. J gave up 8 bases and V 5 bases, and 12 bases lay outside the gene matches. Germline V lookup: CDR1 SEHNR, CDR2 FQNEAQ (reference sequence). CDR3 DNA sequence: TGTGCCAGCAGCCGACCGGGACAGGGATCTTGGGGCTACACCTTC. This encodes CASSRPGQGSWGYTF.

The gene calls are TRBV7-9 and TRBJ1-6; 7 bases align to TRBD1. Trimming cost V 2 bases and J 7 bases; bases outside gene matches: 2. This CDR3 comprises 14 residues. CDR1 and CDR2 from the germline V gene are SEHNR and FQNEAQ (reference sequence). The CDR3 DNA is TGTGCCAGCAGCTTAATACAGGGGAATTCACCCCTCCACTTT. Encoded protein: CASSLIQGNSPLHF.

V gene TRBV29-1 combines with J gene TRBJ1-2; D unresolved. This CDR3 has 13 amino acids. Germline V gene lookup returns CDR1 SQVTM and CDR2 ANQGSEA. V lost 7 bases and J lost 3, with 15 bases in between. CDR3 DNA sequence: TGCAGCGGCAGAGCGGACGCGGACTATGGCTACACCTTC. It yields the protein CSGRADADYGYTF.

The rearrangement uses TRBV6-2 or TRBV6-3 and TRBJ2-7; 10 bases align to TRBD1. Germline CDR1 and CDR2: MNHEY and SVGEGT. V trimming: 6 bases; J trimming: 4 bases; junction bases outside the gene matches: 9. The length of the CDR3 is 15 residues. CDR3 in amino acids: CASSRPGQGIYEQYF. The CDR3 DNA follows: TGTGCCAGCAGCCGACCGGGACAGGGGATTTACGAGCAGTACTTC.

V and J are TRBV6-1 and TRBJ1-1; 9 bases agree with TRBD1. Germline lookup yields CDR1 MNHNS and CDR2 SASEGT. The CDR3 covers 15 residues. The ends lost 3 bases at V and 4 bases at J; junction bases unmatched: 6. CDR3 DNA sequence: TGTGCCAGCAGTGATTTGACAGGGGGACTCACTGAAGCTTTCTTT. It yields the protein CASSDLTGGLTEAFF.

The chain employs TRBV6-5 and TRBJ2-2; no clear D gene. Germline V gene lookup returns CDR1 MNHEY and CDR2 SVGAGI. The length of the CDR3 is 15 residues. V was pared by 4 bases and J by 2 bases, with 11 bases between. In DNA form, the CDR3 reads TGTGCCAGCAGTTTACGCCAGGCAAACACCGGGGAGCTGTTTTTT. This gives the protein CASSLRQANTGELFF.

This rearrangement joins TRBV5-5 to TRBJ1-5, with D hard to call. Trimming shortened V by 2 bases and J by 4 bases, and 7 bases separated the two germline ends. This CDR3 region has 13 residues. Germline loops: CDR1 SGHKS, CDR2 YYEKEE (reference sequence). The CDR3 region has the DNA TGTGCCAGCAGCTTAACAGAGAATCAGCCCCAGCATTTT. Translating it yields CASSLTENQPQHF. Together with reference TRBV5-5 and TRBJ1-5, the CDR3 gives the full variable domain: DAGVTQSPTHLIKTRGQQVTLRCSPISGHKSVSWYQQVLGQGPQFIFQYYEKEERGRGNFPDRFSARQFPNYSSELNVNALLLGDSALYLCASSLTENQPQHFGDGTRLSIL.

V usage is TRBV19 and J usage is TRBJ2-5; a weak D match, TRBD1 (6 bases). Trimming removed 6 bases from V and 4 bases from J, with 15 bases in between. The length of the CDR3 is 14 residues. Germline assignment: CDR1 LNHDA and CDR2 SQIVND (reference sequence). Written as DNA, the CDR3 is TGTGCCAGTAGAGACACAGGGTCCCGAGAGACCCAGTACTTC. This translates into CASRDTGSRETQYF.

This clone was picked up a small number of times. This chain connects TRBV7-2 to TRBJ1-5, with TRBD1 as a possible D gene (6 bases). V dropped 6 bases and J dropped 1 base, with 13 bases sitting between them. The CDR3 covers 15 residues. Germline CDR1 and CDR2: SGHTA and FQGNSA. CDR3 in DNA: TGTGCCAGCAGGACAGGCCCAAGGAGCAATCAGCCCCAGCATTTT. Protein product: CASRTGPRSNQPQHF.

In nucleotides, the CDR3 is TGTGCCAGCAGCTTCGGTTTGGGACTAGCGGGAGACCAAGAGACCCAGTACTTC. Its translation: CASSFGLGLAGDQETQYF. This chain links TRBV7-9 with TRBJ2-5; TRBD2 matches 14 bases. The germline gives CDR1 SEHNR, CDR2 FQNEAQ (reference sequence). This CDR3 is 18 amino acids long. V lost 3 bases, J lost 0 bases, and 6 bases stayed unmatched.

This chain uses TRBV5-1 with TRBJ2-1, with TRBD2 matching over 8 bases. The CDR3 consists of 16 residues. Trimming cost V 6 bases and J 2 bases; bases outside gene matches: 10. Germline V gives CDR1 SGHRS, CDR2 YFSETQ. The CDR3 region has the DNA TGCGCCAGCACCCTGGTGGCGGGGGGACCCTACAATGAGCAGTTCTTC. Protein product: CASTLVAGGPYNEQFF.

The rearrangement uses TRBV10-1 and TRBJ1-5; unclear D gene. Trimming took off 2 bases at V and 6 bases at J, with 8 bases between the two ends. Germline CDR1 and CDR2: WNHNN and SYGVQD (reference sequence). This CDR3 region has 13 residues. CDR3 coding DNA: TGCGCCAGCAGTGAGACTGGCGGTCAGCCCCAGCATTTT. Translated: CASSETGGQPQHF.

The chain links TRBV4-1 to TRBJ1-2, with a tentative D call TRBD1 (6 bases). CDR3 size: 15 residues. CDR1 and CDR2 (germline): MGHRA, YSYEKL. V lost 3 bases, J lost 3 bases, and 14 bases lay in between. Written as DNA, the CDR3 is TGCGCCAGCAGCCACACGGGGGGCGCGGACTATGGCTACACCTTC. Translated: CASSHTGGADYGYTF.

This clone was counted once. V is TRBV12-5 and J is TRBJ2-5; TRBD2 is a possible D gene (6 bases). The CDR3 totals 14 residues. V dropped 1 base and J dropped 5 bases, with 11 bases sitting between them. Germline CDR1 reads LGHNT; CDR2 reads FRNRAP. The CDR3 DNA sequence: TGTGCTAGTGGTTTGGGTGCGGGGCGGGAGACCCAGTACTTC. It is translated as CASGLGAGRETQYF.

The rearrangement joins TRBV6-5 to TRBJ1-6; D perhaps matches TRBD1 (6 bases). Deletions cut 2 bases from V and 3 bases from J, with 8 bases between. This CDR3 spans 15 amino acids. CDR1 is MNHEY, CDR2 SVGAGI, per germline. CDR3 bases: TGTGCCAGCAGTTACCAGGGGCGCTATAATTCACCCCTCCACTTT. Its protein product is CASSYQGRYNSPLHF.

V gene TRBV30 combines with J gene TRBJ2-2, with D possibly being TRBD1 (5 bases). V was shortened by 2 bases and J by 3 bases, with 10 bases between the two germline ends. CDR3 length equals 14 residues. Per germline, CDR1 GTSNPN and CDR2 SVGIG (reference sequence). CDR3 nucleotides: TGTGCCTGGAGTAGGGGTTCGGACACCGGGGAGCTGTTTTTT. Encoded protein: CAWSRGSDTGELFF.

The V gene is TRBV6-1, the J gene TRBJ1-6; the match to TRBD1 covers 8 bases. CDR1 is MNHNS and CDR2 is SASEGT in the germline V gene. Trimming took 2 bases from V and 6 from J; bases not matched to a gene: 9. The CDR3 runs 17 residues. The CDR3 nucleotides read TGTGCCAGCAGTGAAAGTTGGGGACAGGAGATTAATTCACCCCTCCACTTT. Amino acids: CASSESWGQEINSPLHF.

This chain uses TRBV6-5 with TRBJ1-2; TRBD1 might be the D (6 bases). The CDR3 spans 12 residues. V dropped 11 bases and J dropped 3 bases, with 13 bases sitting between them. Germline V gene data show CDR1 as MNHEY and CDR2 as SVGAGI. The CDR3 bases are TGTGCCGCCCGGGACACATACTATGGCTACACCTTC. Encoded protein: CAARDTYYGYTF.